The present entry profiles one T cell receptor beta chain with its context. Its target is not known. The CDR3 goes on 3 residues after the read ends, and that part is filled in from the germline J gene. This entry comes from a study of T cells in women clearing cervical HPV infection. Study-wide findings and caveats: CIN3+ cases had significantly higher TCR richness than controls; evenness did not differ.

TCR beta CDR3 amplified by multiplex PCR from 950 to 1,500 ng genomic DNA. Generated by immunoSEQ multiplex PCR, the TCRdb table keeps only in-frame clones and is missing some. The sample table includes tens of thousands of clones. Germline CDR1 is SEHNR and CDR2 is FQNEAQ (reference sequence). The CDR3 is 15 amino acids. Trimming cost V 5 bases and J 5 bases; bases outside gene matches: 9. This TCR derives from a woman aged 18 to 69 with a cervical HPV16 infection that either progressed to CIN3+ or cleared (not recorded which). This sequence joins TRBV7-9 and TRBJ2-5, with 9 nucleotides matching TRBD1. The material sequenced was blood buffy coat. The CDR3 region is CASSRDREKWETQYF. Incomplete CDR3 DNA: TGTGCCAGCAGCCGGGACAGGGAGAAATGGGAGACC.